This T cell receptor (beta chain) was sequenced in a study of CD8+ T cells in alopecia areata. V was pared by 1 base and J by 2 bases, with 21 bases between. The CDR3 is 18 amino acids. Per germline, CDR1 SEHNR and CDR2 FQNEAQ (reference sequence). Extraction and reverse transcription of RNA yielded cDNA as the sequencing template. The assay was immunoSEQ multiplex PCR, and TCRdb's table has in-frame clones only and misses some. The repertoire includes about 23,000 clones, around half of them detected once, and around a third sits in the top ten. Only a few counts were recorded for this clone. This sequence was found in a human donor with alopecia areata. The chain recombines TRBV7-9 with TRBJ2-7, with a weak D call TRBD2 (5 bases). The sequenced material came from NKG2D-high CD8+ T cells sorted from blood. The CDR3 reads CASSLVPFGGADAYEQYF. The DNA for the CDR3 is TGTGCCAGCAGCTTAGTACCATTTGGAGGAGCCGATGCCTACGAGCAGTACTTC.